This T cell receptor beta chain derives from a study of blood T cells in healthy people across ages. Study conclusions and caveats: Per million T cells, TCR beta diversity dropped roughly linearly as age increased. When set beside aged donors, long-lived donors presented more naive CD4+ cells and higher diversity.

With 6 bases removed from V and 1 base from J, the gap between germline ends came to 13 bases. Germline V gene sequence: CDR1 MDHEN, CDR2 SYDVKM. CDR3 size: 14 residues. As concerns this clonotype: Its antigen is not identified.

It was with a sample-barcoded 5' primer and a J-beta primer mix that a second PCR of roughly 7 to 12 cycles was run. TCRdb passed the 5' RACE reads through MiXCR, listing each CDR3 protein once. The sample consists of 1,300,000 or so distinct CDR3 sequences, around 59% of them appearing once. The V gene is TRBV28, the J gene TRBJ2-7; TRBD1 might be the D (6 bases). This receptor was identified in a man younger than 30 in good health. The sample was blood. The chain's CDR3 is CASRAQGFSYEQYF. The CDR3 nucleotides read TGTGCCAGCAGGGCCCAGGGGTTTTCCTACGAGCAGTACTTC.